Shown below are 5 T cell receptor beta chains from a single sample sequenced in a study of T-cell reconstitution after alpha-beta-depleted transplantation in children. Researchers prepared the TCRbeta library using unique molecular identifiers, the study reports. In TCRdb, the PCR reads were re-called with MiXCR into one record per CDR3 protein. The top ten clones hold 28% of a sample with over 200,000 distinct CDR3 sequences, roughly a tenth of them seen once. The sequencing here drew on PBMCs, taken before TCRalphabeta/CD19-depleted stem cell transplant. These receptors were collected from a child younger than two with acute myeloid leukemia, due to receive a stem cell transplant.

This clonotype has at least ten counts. The CDR3 DNA follows: TGCGCCAGCAGCTTGAGTTCCGGGAGGGCCTCCCTGTACAATGAGCAGTTCTTC. Translation gives CASSLSSGRASLYNEQFF. J is TRBJ2-1 and V is TRBV5-1; TRBD2 matches 8 bases. The CDR3 extends over 18 amino acids. After removal of 1 base from V and 4 bases from J, the junction contained 13 bases not matched to a gene. Germline V gene sequence: CDR1 SGHRS, CDR2 YFSETQ. Looking up the rest from reference TRBV5-1 and TRBJ2-1 gives the full variable domain: KAGVTQTPRYLIKTRGQQVTLSCSPISGHRSVSWYQQTPGQGLQFLFEYFSETQRNKGNFPGRFSGRQFSNSRSEMNVSTLELGDSALYLCASSLSSGRASLYNEQFFGPGTRLTVL.

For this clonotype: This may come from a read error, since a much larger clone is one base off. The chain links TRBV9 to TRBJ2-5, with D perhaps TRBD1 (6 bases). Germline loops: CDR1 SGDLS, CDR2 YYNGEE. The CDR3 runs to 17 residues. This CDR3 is CASIVDSGAIIKETQYF. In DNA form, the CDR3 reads TGTGCCAGCATCGTAGATTCAGGGGCGATAATAAAAGAGACCCAGTACTTC. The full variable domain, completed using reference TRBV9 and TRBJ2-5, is DSGVTQTPKHLITATGQRVTLRCSPRSGDLSVYWYQQSLDQGLQFLIQYYNGEERAKGNILERFSAQQFPDLHSELNLSSLELGDSALYFCASIVDSGAIIKETQYFGPGTRLLVL.

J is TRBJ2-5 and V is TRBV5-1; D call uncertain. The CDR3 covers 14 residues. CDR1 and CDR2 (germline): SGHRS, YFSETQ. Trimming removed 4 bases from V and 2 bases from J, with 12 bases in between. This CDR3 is CASSPKSGQETQYF. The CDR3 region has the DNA TGCGCCAGCAGCCCTAAGTCCGGTCAAGAGACCCAGTACTTC.

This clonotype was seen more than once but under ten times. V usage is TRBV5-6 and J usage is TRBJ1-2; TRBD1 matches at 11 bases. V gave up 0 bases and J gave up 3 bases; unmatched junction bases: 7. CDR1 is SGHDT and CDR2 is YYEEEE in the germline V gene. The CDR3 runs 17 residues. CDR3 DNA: TGTGCCAGCAGCTTGGGGGACAGGGGGGCATACCACTATGGCTACACCTTC. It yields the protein CASSLGDRGAYHYGYTF.

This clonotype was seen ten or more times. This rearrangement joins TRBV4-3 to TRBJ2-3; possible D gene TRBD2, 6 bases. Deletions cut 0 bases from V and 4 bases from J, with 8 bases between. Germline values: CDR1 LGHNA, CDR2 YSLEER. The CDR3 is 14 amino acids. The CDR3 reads CASSQDRGSDTQYF. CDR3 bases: TGCGCCAGCAGCCAAGATCGGGGGTCAGATACGCAGTATTTT.